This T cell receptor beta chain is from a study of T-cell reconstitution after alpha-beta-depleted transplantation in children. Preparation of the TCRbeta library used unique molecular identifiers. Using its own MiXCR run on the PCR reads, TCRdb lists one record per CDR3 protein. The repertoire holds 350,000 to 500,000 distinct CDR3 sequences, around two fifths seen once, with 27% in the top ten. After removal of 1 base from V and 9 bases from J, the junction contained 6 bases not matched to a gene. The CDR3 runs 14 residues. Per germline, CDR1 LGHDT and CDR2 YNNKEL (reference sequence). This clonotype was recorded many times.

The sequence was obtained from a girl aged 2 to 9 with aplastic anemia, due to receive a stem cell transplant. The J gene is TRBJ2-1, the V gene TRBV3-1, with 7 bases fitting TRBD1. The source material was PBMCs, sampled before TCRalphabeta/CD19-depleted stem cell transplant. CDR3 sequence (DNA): TGTGCCAGCAGCCAAGGGCAAGGGGGCGGTGAGCAGTTCTTC. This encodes CASSQGQGGGEQFF.